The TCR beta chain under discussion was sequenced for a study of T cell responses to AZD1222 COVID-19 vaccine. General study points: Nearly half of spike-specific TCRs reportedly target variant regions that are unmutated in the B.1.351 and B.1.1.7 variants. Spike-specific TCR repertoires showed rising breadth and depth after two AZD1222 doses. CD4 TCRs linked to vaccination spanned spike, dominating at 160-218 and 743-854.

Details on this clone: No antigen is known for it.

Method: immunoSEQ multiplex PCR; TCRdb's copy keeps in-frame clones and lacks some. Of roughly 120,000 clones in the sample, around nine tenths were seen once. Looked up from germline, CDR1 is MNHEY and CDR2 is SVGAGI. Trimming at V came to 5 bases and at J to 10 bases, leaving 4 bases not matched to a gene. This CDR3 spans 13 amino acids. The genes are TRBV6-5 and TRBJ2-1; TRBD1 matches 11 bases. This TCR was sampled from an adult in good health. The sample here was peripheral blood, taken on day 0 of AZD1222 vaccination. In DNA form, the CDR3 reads TGTGCCAGCAGTAGGACAGGGGGCTGGGAGCAGTTCTTC. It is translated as CASSRTGGWEQFF.